This T cell receptor beta chain was found in a study of T-cell memory formation after mild COVID-19 (dated by TCRdb to the early 2020s). Study-wide context: TCR sequence clusters from the two donors were largely donor specific. In two donors, T-cell clones that expanded and contracted after mild COVID-19 were followed by sequencing TCRalpha and TCRbeta repertoires longitudinally. Two young, previously healthy adult volunteers made up the cohort, one male and one female. On the study overall, not on this receptor specifically: SARS-CoV-2 specificity of the second-wave clones peaking on day 37 was not confirmed. The detection of some responding clones in pre-infection memory suggests that pre-existing cross-reactive memory T cells joined the SARS-CoV-2 response. Contracting CD4+ clones turned up mainly in the CM and EM memory subsets, whereas EMRA was where CD8+ clones were enriched. Only a couple of mild cases were covered in the study, and larger cohorts including severe cases with pre-infection samples were considered necessary. Clones contracting from day 15 to 85 had balanced CD4/CD8 phenotypes, while a second wave expanding from day 15 to 37 was biased towards CD4+.

TCRdb lists the instrument as Illumina NovaSeq 6000. TCRalpha and TCRbeta cDNA libraries were built by 5'RACE with constant-segment primers, adding sample barcodes and unique molecular identifiers. Trizol reagent was used to extract RNA from every sample. The libraries were amplified in two PCR steps, and the second step added a second sample barcode and Illumina TruSeq adapters. Sequencing of libraries was performed on an Illumina NovaSeq with 2 x 150 bp paired-end reads. As for the original processing: With migec v1.2.7, reads were demultiplexed and then collapsed into UMI-guided consensus sequences. Using mixcr v2.1.11, the UMI consensuses were aligned to TRA and TRB V and J templates and assembled into clonotypes. A clonotype was counted as expanded or contracted only if both edgeR and NoisET called the change significant, with noise models trained on biological replicates. edgeR calls used a false discovery rate-adjusted p below 0.01 and a log2 fold-change threshold of 1. PCA with hierarchical clustering of max-normalized trajectories of the 1000 most abundant clonotypes was used as exploratory dynamics analysis. Separately sequenced CD4+ and CD8+ repertoires were used to assign the CD4 or CD8 phenotype of responding clones. In TCRdb, the public reads were trimmed at Q25 with fastp and aligned with MiXCR, with productive beta chains retained. Identical CDR3 proteins give one entry, which carries the most common genes and DNA. TCRdb's processing, not the authors' own work, is the source of the V and J calls. The sample includes 55,000 to 70,000 distinct CDR3 sequences, with around a quarter observed a single time. Together, the top ten hold roughly 41% of the sample.

Germline trimming: 8 bases from V, 4 bases from J; junction bases outside gene matches: 12. In the germline V gene, CDR1 corresponds to MNHEY and CDR2 to SVGAGI. The CDR3 runs 15 residues from the cysteine to the phenylalanine. CDR3 DNA only is kept here, 45 bases in frame from base 1. As regards this clonotype: Its antigen has not been determined. No clone much larger than this one lies a single base away; base qualities are absent.

Ficoll-Paque density gradient centrifugation was the method used to isolate PBMCs. The chain uses TRBV6-5 and TRBJ2-5, and TRBD2 matches 8 of the central bases. Sequencing was done on a sample of PBMCs or a T cell subset sorted from them (not recorded which). This TCR came from a man between 18 and 29 years old who had mild COVID-19 (a few samples of this study predate the infection). The sample titles of this study are shuffled in the database, so cell type and time point are left out; the donor was told from shared clones. In nucleotide form, the sequence is TGTGCCAGCGCCAGACTAGCCGGGGGGGGAGAGACCCAGTACTTC. This encodes CASARLAGGGETQYF.